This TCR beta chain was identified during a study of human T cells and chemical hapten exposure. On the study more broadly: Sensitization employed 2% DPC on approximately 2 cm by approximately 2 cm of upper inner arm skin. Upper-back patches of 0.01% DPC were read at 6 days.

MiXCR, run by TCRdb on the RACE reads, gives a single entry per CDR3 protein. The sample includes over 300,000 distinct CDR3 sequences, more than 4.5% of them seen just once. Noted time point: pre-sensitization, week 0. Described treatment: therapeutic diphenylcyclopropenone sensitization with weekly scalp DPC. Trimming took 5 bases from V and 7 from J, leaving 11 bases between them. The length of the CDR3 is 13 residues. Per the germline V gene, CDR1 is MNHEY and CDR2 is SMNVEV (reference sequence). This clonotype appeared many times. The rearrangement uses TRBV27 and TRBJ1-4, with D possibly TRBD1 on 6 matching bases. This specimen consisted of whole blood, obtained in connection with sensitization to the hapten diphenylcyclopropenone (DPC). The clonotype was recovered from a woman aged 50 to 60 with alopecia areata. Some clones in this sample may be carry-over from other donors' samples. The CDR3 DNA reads TGTGCCAGCAGTCCGGGGACACTTGAAAAACTGTTTTTT. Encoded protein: CASSPGTLEKLFF.